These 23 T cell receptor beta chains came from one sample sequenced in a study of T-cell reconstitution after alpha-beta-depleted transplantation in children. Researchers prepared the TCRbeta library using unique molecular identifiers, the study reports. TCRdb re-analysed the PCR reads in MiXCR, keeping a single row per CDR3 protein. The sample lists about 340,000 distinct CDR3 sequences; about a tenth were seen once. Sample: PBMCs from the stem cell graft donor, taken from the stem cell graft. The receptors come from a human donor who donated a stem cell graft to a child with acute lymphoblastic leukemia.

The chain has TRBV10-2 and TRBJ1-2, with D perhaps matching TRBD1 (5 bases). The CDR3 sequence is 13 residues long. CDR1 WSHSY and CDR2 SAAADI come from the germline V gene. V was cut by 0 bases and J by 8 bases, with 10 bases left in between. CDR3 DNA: TGCGCCAGCAGTGAGTCGTCAGGGAGCGGCTACACCTTC. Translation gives CASSESSGSGYTF.

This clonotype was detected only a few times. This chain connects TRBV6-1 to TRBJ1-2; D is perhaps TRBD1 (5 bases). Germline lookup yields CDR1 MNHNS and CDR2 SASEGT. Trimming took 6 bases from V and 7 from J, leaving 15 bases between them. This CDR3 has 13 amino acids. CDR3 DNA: TGTGCCAGCAGGAGGGGCAGAGGGAGTGGCTACACCTTC. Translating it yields CASRRGRGSGYTF.

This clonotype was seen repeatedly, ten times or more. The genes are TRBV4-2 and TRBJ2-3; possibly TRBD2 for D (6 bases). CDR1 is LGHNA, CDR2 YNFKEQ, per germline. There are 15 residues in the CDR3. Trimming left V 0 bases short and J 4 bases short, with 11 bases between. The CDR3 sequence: CASSQDLLAADTQYF. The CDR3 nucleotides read TGTGCCAGCAGCCAAGATCTACTAGCCGCAGATACGCAGTATTTT.

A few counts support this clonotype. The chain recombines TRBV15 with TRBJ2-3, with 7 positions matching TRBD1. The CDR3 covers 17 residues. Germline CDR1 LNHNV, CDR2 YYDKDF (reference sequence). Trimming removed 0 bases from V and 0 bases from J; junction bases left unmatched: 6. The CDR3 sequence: CATSRDSGGRSTDTQYF. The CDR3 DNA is TGTGCCACCAGCAGAGATTCAGGGGGAAGGAGCACAGATACGCAGTATTTT.

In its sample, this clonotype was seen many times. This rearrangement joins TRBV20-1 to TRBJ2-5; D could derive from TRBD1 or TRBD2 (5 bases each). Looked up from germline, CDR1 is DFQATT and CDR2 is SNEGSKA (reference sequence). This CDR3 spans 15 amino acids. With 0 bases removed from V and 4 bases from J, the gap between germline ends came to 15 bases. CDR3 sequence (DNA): TGCAGTGCTAGAGATTGGGACCGGGGCCCAGAGACCCAGTACTTC. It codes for CSARDWDRGPETQYF.

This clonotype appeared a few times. The CDR3 DNA reads TGTGCCAGCAGTGAACTCGGACAGGGGCGAAGGCACGAGCAGTTCTTC. Amino acid sequence: CASSELGQGRRHEQFF. This chain uses TRBV25-1 with TRBJ2-1; 9 nucleotides match TRBD1. CDR1 is MGHDK and CDR2 is SYGVNS in the germline V gene. J lost 10 bases, V lost 2 bases, and 12 bases had no gene match. This CDR3 has 16 amino acids.

In DNA, the CDR3 is TGCGCCAGCAGTTGGGAGGGGCAGCAGTACTTC. Translation: CASSWEGQQYF. The chain couples TRBV5-1 to TRBJ2-7; 7 bases align to TRBD2. After removal of 5 bases from V and 8 bases from J, the junction contained 4 bases not matched to a gene. The CDR3 consists of 11 residues. CDR1 is SGHRS and CDR2 is YFSETQ in the germline V gene.

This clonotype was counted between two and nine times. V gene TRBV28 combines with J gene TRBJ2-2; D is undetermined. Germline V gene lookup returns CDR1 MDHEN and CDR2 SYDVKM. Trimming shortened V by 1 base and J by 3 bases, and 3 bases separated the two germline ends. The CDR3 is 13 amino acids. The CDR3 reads CASSLSYTGELFF. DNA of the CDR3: TGTGCCAGCAGTTTATCCTACACCGGGGAGCTGTTTTTT.

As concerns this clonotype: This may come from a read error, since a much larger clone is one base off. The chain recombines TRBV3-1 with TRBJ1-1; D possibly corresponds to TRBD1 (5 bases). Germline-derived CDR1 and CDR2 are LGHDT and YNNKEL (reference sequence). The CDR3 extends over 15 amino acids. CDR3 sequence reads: CASTQDWGLSAEAFF. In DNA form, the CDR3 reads TGTGCCAGCACCCAAGATTGGGGGTTATCTGCTGAAGCTTTCTTT.

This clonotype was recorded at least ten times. In DNA form, the CDR3 reads TGTGCCAGCAGCCCACTAGGGGCTGGAACCGGGGAGCTGTTTTTT. Translation: CASSPLGAGTGELFF. This chain uses TRBV7-3 with TRBJ2-2, with D possibly being TRBD1 or TRBD2 (5 bases each). Trimming took 5 bases from V and 5 from J, leaving 15 bases between them. In germline, CDR1 is SGHTA, CDR2 FQGTGA. The CDR3 contains 15 residues.

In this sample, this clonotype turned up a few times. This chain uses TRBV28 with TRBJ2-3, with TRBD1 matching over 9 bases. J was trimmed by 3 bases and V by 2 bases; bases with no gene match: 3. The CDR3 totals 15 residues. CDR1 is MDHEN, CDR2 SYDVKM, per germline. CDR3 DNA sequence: TGTGCCAGCAGTTTAGCGGGACAGGGAACAGATACGCAGTATTTT. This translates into CASSLAGQGTDTQYF.

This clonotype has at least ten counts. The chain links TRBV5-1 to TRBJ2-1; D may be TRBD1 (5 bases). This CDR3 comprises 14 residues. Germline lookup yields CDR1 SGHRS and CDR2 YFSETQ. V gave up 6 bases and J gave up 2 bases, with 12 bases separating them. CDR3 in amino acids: CASIGQGPYNEQFF. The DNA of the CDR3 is TGCGCCAGCATAGGGCAGGGCCCCTACAATGAGCAGTTCTTC.

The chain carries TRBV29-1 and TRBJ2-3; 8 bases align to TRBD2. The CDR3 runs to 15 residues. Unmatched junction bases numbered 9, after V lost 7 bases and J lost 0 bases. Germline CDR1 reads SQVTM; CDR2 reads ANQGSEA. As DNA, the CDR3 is TGCAGCGCCCAGGGTAGCGGGGAGAGCACAGATACGCAGTATTTT. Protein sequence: CSAQGSGESTDTQYF.

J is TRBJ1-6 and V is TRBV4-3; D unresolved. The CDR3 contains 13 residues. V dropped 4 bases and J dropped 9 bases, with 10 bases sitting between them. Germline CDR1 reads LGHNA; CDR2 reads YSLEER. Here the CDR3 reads CASSPKSGSPLHF. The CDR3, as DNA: TGCGCCAGCAGCCCTAAGTCCGGTTCACCCCTCCACTTT.

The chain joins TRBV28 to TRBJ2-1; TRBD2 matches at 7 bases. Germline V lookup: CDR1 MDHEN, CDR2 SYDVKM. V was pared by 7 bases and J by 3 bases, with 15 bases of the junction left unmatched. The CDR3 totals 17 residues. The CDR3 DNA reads TGTGCCAGCACTGCCCGTTTTTCTAGCGGCAACTACAATGAGCAGTTCTTC. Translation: CASTARFSSGNYNEQFF.

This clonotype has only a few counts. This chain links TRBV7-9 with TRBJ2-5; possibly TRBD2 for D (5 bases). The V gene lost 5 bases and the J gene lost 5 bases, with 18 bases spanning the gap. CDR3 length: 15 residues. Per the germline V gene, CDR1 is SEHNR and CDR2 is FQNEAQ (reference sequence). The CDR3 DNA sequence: TGTGCCAGCAGCCGCGGACTCCTAGCTCTGGAGACCCAGTACTTC. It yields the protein CASSRGLLALETQYF.

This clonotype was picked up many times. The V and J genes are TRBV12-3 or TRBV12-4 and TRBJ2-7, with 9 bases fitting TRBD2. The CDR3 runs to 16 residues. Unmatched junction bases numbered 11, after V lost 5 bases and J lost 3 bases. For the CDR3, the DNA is TGTGCCAGCAGTGAACCCCAGCGAGCGGGAGGCTACGAGCAGTACTTC. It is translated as CASSEPQRAGGYEQYF.

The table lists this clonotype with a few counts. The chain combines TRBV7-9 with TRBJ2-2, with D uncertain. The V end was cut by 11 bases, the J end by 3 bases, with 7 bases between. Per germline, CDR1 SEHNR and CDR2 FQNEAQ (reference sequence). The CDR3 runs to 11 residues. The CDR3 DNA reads TGTGCCGGAATAGACACCGGGGAGCTGTTTTTT. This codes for CAGIDTGELFF. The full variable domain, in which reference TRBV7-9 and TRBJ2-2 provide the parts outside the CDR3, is DTGVSQNPRHKITKRGQNVTFRCDPISEHNRLYWYRQTLGQGPEFLTYFQNEAQLEKSRLLSDRFSAERPKGSFSTLEIQRTEQGDSAMYLCAGIDTGELFFGEGSRLTVL.

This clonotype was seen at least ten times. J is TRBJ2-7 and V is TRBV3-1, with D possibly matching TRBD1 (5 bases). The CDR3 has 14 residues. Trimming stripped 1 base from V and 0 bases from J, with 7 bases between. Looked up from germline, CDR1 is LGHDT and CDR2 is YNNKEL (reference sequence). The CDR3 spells CASSQGRGSYEQYF. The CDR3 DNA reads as TGTGCCAGCAGCCAAGGAAGGGGCTCCTACGAGCAGTACTTC.

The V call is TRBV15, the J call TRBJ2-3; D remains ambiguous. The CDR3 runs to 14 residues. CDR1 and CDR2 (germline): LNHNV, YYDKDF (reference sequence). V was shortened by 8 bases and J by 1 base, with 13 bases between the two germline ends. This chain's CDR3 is CATGPGLGTDTQYF. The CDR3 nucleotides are TGTGCCACCGGACCGGGTTTGGGCACAGATACGCAGTATTTT.

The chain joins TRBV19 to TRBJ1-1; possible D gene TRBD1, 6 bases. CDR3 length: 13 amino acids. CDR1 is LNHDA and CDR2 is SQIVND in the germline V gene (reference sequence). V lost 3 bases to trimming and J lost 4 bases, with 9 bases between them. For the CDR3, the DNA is TGTGCCAGTAGTATGTCAGGGGCCACTGAAGCTTTCTTT. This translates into CASSMSGATEAFF. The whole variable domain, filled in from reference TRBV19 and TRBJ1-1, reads DGGITQSPKYLFRKEGQNVTLSCEQNLNHDAMYWYRQDPGQGLRLIYYSQIVNDFQKGDIAEGYSVSREKKESFPLTVTSAQKNPTAFYLCASSMSGATEAFFGQGTRLTVV.

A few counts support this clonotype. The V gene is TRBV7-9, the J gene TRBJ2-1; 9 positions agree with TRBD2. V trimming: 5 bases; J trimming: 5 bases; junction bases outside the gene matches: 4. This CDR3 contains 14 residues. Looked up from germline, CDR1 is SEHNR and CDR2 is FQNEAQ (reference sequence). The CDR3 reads CASSAGLAHNEQFF. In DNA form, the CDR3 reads TGTGCCAGCAGCGCGGGACTAGCCCACAATGAGCAGTTCTTC.

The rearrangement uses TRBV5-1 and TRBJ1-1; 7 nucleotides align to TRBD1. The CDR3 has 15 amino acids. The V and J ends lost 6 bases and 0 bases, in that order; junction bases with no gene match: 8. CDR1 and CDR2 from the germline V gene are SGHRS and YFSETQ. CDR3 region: CASTKDRAMNTEAFF. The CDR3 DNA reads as TGCGCCAGCACGAAAGACAGGGCGATGAACACTGAAGCTTTCTTT.